A selection of T cell receptor beta chains follows, all from one sample in a study of blood T cell repertoires in COVID-19. Some clones are missing from TCRdb's copy, which holds only in-frame ones; the method was immunoSEQ multiplex PCR. The sample contains roughly 250,000 clones, around nine tenths of which appear only once. Source material: peripheral blood. The receptor source for this set is a man aged 25 to 45 with acute or convalescent COVID-19. Each CDR3 is given with its conserved first and last residue. Fields, in order: clone size, D gene, CDR3 length, J gene, V gene, CDR3 DNA, CDR3 protein. The D gene is left open where the match is weak. The listing skips clone size in some rows; elsewhere it reads once, few, many or a size class.

>NA|NA|13|TRBJ1-4|TRBV7-2
TGTGCCAGCAGCTTCGCCAGACTTGAAAAACTGTTTTTT
CASSFARLEKLFF
>once|TRBD2|18|TRBJ2-2|TRBV19
TGTGCCAGTAGTTCACTATCGGGACTAGCGGGCCGCACCGGGGAGCTGTTTTTT
CASSSLSGLAGRTGELFF
>few|NA|14|TRBJ2-1|TRBV30
TGTGCCTCCTCGAACCAGGCGCGCAACAATGAGCAGTTCTTC
CASSNQARNNEQFF
>few|NA|14|TRBJ1-1|TRBV3-1/TRBV3-2
TGTGCCAGCAGCCAAGGAGGGCTCGGAACTGAAGCTTTCTTT
CASSQGGLGTEAFF
>NA|TRBD1|16|TRBJ2-7|TRBV6-5
TGTGCCAGCAGTTACTTGAGTGGGACAGGGGGCGCCGAGCAGTACTTC
CASSYLSGTGGAEQYF
>NA|NA|14|TRBJ2-7|TRBV9
TGTGCCAGCAGCGTAGAAGCGAGAAGTTACGAGCAGTACTTC
CASSVEARSYEQYF
>NA|NA|13|TRBJ2-7|TRBV6-5
TGTGCCAGCAAGAAAGCGGTCTCCTACGAGCAGTACTTC
CASKKAVSYEQYF
>NA|NA|16|TRBJ2-3|TRBV5-1
TGCGCCAGCAGCTTGGGCGGGACCCGAGGCACAGATACGCAGTATTTT
CASSLGGTRGTDTQYF
>NA|NA|14|TRBJ1-1|TRBV7-9
TGTGCCAGCAGCCCAGGGGCCGCGAACACTGAAGCTTTCTTT
CASSPGAANTEAFF
>NA|TRBD1|17|TRBJ1-6|TRBV19
TGTGCCAGTAACCGGGGGTCGAGAGGGGGCGAGGATTCACCCCTCCACTTT
CASNRGSRGGEDSPLHF
>NA|NA|14|TRBJ2-7|TRBV5-1
TGCGCCAGCAGCTTGGGGGGCCCCTCGCGGCTACAGTACTTC
CASSLGGPSRLQYF
>NA|NA|19|TRBJ1-3|TRBV5-1
TGCGCCAGCAGCTTGTTCACTGGGGGGGACCGGACGCGAGGAAACACCATATATTTT
CASSLFTGGDRTRGNTIYF
>NA|NA|12|TRBJ1-2|TRBV9
TGTGCCAGCAGCGTAGTCGGGTATGGCTACACCTTC
CASSVVGYGYTF
>once|TRBD2|14|TRBJ2-1|TRBV3-1/TRBV3-2
TGTGCCAGCAGCCTGTCTAGCGGCTACAATGAGCAGTTCTTC
CASSLSSGYNEQFF
>NA|NA|12|TRBJ1-6|TRBV14
TGTGCCAGCAGTTTACAGGAATTTCCCCTCCACTTT
CASSLQEFPLHF
>NA|NA|13|TRBJ1-2|TRBV5-4
TGTGCCAGCAGCTTGCAATTCACGGGAGGCTACACCTTC
CASSLQFTGGYTF
>NA|TRBD2|15|TRBJ2-7|TRBV27
TGTGCCAGCAGCCTCGTAGCGGGAGGGCCTCGAGAGCAGTACTTC
CASSLVAGGPREQYF
>few|TRBD1|15|TRBJ1-2|TRBV5-1
TGCGCCAGCAGCTTGGGGGACAGCTCTAACTATGGCTACACCTTC
CASSLGDSSNYGYTF
>NA|NA|15|TRBJ2-7|TRBV5-1
TGCGCCAGCAGCCGCAGCGGGCCTTTCTCCTACGAGCAGTACTTC
CASSRSGPFSYEQYF
>NA|NA|13|TRBJ1-1|TRBV5-1
TGCGCCAGCAGCCTCCAACAGCCCTCTGAAGCTTTCTTT
CASSLQQPSEAFF
>NA|NA|17|TRBJ2-5|TRBV19
TGTGCCAGTAGTATAGGGCGTATTGGGGTGGGGGCAGAGACCCAGTACTTC
CASSIGRIGVGAETQYF
>NA|NA|14|TRBJ2-2|TRBV6-5
TGTGCCAGCCAAACCGGGGGGAACACCGGGGAGCTGTTTTTT
CASQTGGNTGELFF
>NA|NA|13|TRBJ2-7|TRBV18
TGTGCCAGCTCACCGGACAAGGGAGGCGAGCAGTACTTC
CASSPDKGGEQYF
>NA|TRBD2|13|TRBJ2-7|TRBV28
TGTGCCAGCAGCAGGACTAGCGGGAGCGAGCAGTACTTC
CASSRTSGSEQYF
>NA|TRBD1|16|TRBJ1-2|TRBV30
TGTGCCTGGAGCCATGATTACAGGGGTTCATGGTATGGCTACACCTTC
CAWSHDYRGSWYGYTF
>NA|NA|13|TRBJ1-5|TRBV5-4
TGTGCCAGCAGCCCAGACAGGAATCAGCCCCAGCATTTT
CASSPDRNQPQHF